Here is one TCR beta chain with its context. The antigen this receptor binds is unknown. No much larger clone exists at a distance of one base, and base qualities are not known. Libraries were prepared through 5' RACE. Reads for this sample came from an Illumina HiSeq 2500. A second roughly 6 to 12 cycle PCR used a sample-barcoded 5' primer and a J-beta primer mix. A unique molecular identifier was introduced onto each TCR beta cDNA molecule by a template-switch 5' adaptor carrying 12 random nucleotides. Each sample yielded at least 2.5 million CDR3-containing paired-end reads. All of the RNA was converted into first-strand cDNA using the Mint cDNA synthesis kit, with a TRBC-specific oligonucleotide serving as the primer. Following uracil-DNA glycosylase treatment, a first 18-cycle PCR with universal primers M1SS and BC2_uni_R was performed on all cDNA. The study's processing was this. For normalization, 1 million high-quality reads were randomly selected from each sample, with every read carrying a distinct molecular identifier. Reads sharing molecular identifiers were discarded rather than binned into consensus sequences. MiTCR, with a Q25 quality threshold and the strictest error-elimination algorithm, was used for CDR3 identification, clonotype clustering and error correction. Lower-bound total TCR beta diversity was estimated with a nonparametric unseen species model using Euler transformation. The public sequencing data were trimmed at Q25 with fastp and processed into clonotypes with MiXCR by TCRdb, which kept only in-frame beta chains. Every entry covers one CDR3 protein and lists the most common genes and DNA from its rows. The V and J calls and clone size are TCRdb's, not the authors'. For this sample there are approximately 400,000 distinct CDR3 sequences; roughly half appear just once. 45% to 60% of the sample lies in the top ten.

Donors were under 40 systemically healthy Caucasian individuals from Russia aged 6 to 90 years. Each donor gave ten milliliters of peripheral blood, drawn into EDTA-treated Vacutainer tubes. Ficoll-Paque density-gradient centrifugation was used to isolate PBMCs, with at least 6.5 million per sample. Trizol reagent was used to extract total RNA from PBMCs, with at least 6 micrograms per sample. For every donor, an aliquot of PBMCs went through flow cytometry to measure the percentages of naive CD45RAhigh/CD27high T cells. These data belong to a study of blood T cells in healthy people across ages (dated by TCRdb to the mid-2010s). For the wider study: In model experiments, template switching captured roughly one uniquely barcoded TCR beta cDNA molecule for every two T cells. Donors were grouped into four age groups: young (average roughly 15 years), middle-aged (39), aged (about 59) and long-lived (about 90). Two additional independent replicas of 1 million unique cDNA reads from the same blood draw were analyzed for two donors (one aged 18 to 29 and one aged 80 or older). To avoid experimental bias, donors of different ages were distributed randomly across sequencing lanes. The study measured age-related changes in TCR beta repertoire diversity using deep sequencing normalized with unique cDNA molecular identifiers.

What the work shows at the level of the full study, not this receptor alone: The percentage of naive T cells measured by flow cytometry correlated strongly with observed TCR beta diversity. Estimates of total diversity based on one million sequenced T cells were considered lower bounds and underestimates. Because profiling used bulk unsorted PBMCs, naive and antigen-experienced compartments could not be compared conclusively. The long-lived group showed more naive CD4+ T cells, fewer expanded clones and increased TCR diversity than the aged group, suggesting age selection. Observed TCR beta diversity per million T cells fell roughly linearly with age, and a significant reduction was already apparent by age around 36. Donor CMV infection status was unknown, potentially confounding age-related changes in expanded clonotypes.

The TCR originated in a man aged 55 to 69 in good health. Sequencing input: blood.

The CDR3 protein is CSVRAGGPNNEQFF. The DNA sequence follows: TGCAGCGTTAGAGCGGGGGGGCCCAACAATGAGCAGTTCTTC. Here the chain combines TRBV29-1 and TRBJ2-1, with TRBD2 matching 10 junction bases. The CDR3 holds 14 amino acids from the cysteine to the phenylalanine. The sequence is cut down to CDR3 DNA, 42 bases in frame from base 1. V is cut back by 5 bases and J by 5 bases, with 6 bases in the junction unmatched. According to the germline V gene, CDR1 reads SQVTM and CDR2 reads ANQGSEA.